One sample yielded the 24 T cell receptor beta chains listed below, sequenced in a study of T cells in Graves' hyperthyroidism and ophthalmopathy. Amplification of TCR beta CDR3 regions was performed using RNA transcripts as template. With the HTBI primer set, the TCR CDR3 went through a first round of RT-PCR. TCRdb re-analysed the multiplex PCR reads in MiXCR, keeping a single row per CDR3 protein. The sample holds approximately 640,000 distinct CDR3 sequences, roughly 45% seen once. Sequencing used peripheral blood or thyroid tissue (not recorded which). The origin of the receptors is an adult man with Graves' disease, either hyperthyroidism or ophthalmopathy (not recorded which).

This clonotype was counted ten times or more. The genes are TRBV7-9 and TRBJ2-7; TRBD1 matches 8 bases. CDR1 SEHNR and CDR2 FQNEAQ come from the germline V gene (reference sequence). V dropped 2 bases and J dropped 2; count of bases not matched to a gene: 5. This CDR3 spans 15 amino acids. CDR3: CASSLNQGATYEQYF. CDR3 nucleotide sequence: TGTGCCAGCAGCTTAAATCAGGGGGCAACCTACGAGCAGTACTTC.

The chain employs TRBV15 and TRBJ2-3, with 12 bases identical to TRBD2. The CDR3 is 16 amino acids. V gave up 4 bases and J gave up 2 bases; unmatched junction bases: 4. Germline CDR1 is LNHNV and CDR2 is YYDKDF (reference sequence). The CDR3 spells CATSIGLAGNTDTQYF. The CDR3 nucleotides read TGTGCCACCAGCATCGGACTAGCGGGGAACACAGATACGCAGTATTTT.

Points on this clonotype: This may stem from a read error, because a much larger clone lies one nucleotide away. The chain combines TRBV2 with TRBJ1-4; 7 nucleotides match TRBD1. In germline, CDR1 is SNHLY, CDR2 FYNNEI. This CDR3 comprises 14 residues. The CDR3 DNA follows: TGTACCAGCAGGGGGGTGGCCGGTAATGAAAAACTGTTTTTT. Amino acids: CTSRGVAGNEKLFF.

This clonotype was detected many times. The chain is built from TRBV12-3 or TRBV12-4 and TRBJ1-2, with D unresolved. There are 14 residues in the CDR3. Between the trimmed V and J ends, which lost 1 base and 4 bases, there was a span of 10 bases. This chain's CDR3 is CASSLVSGFYGYTF. The CDR3 DNA sequence: TGTGCCAGCAGTTTAGTTTCCGGGTTCTATGGCTACACCTTC.

This clonotype was recorded many times. The genes are TRBV24-1 and TRBJ1-5; the match to TRBD1 covers 8 bases. The length of the CDR3 is 16 residues. The ends lost 4 bases at V and 0 bases at J; junction bases unmatched: 4. Looked up from germline, CDR1 is KGHDR and CDR2 is SFDVKD. The chain's CDR3 is CATSDPGQDSNQPQHF. The CDR3 DNA reads as TGTGCCACCAGTGACCCGGGACAGGATAGCAATCAGCCCCAGCATTTT.

The V call is TRBV2, the J call TRBJ2-6, with D perhaps assigned TRBD1 or TRBD2 (5 bases each). Germline V CDR1 and CDR2: SNHLY, FYNNEI. The CDR3 contains 16 residues. Deletions cut 6 bases from V and 0 bases from J, with 12 bases between. The CDR3 DNA reads as TGTGCCAGCAGCCGGGACGAACACTCTGGGGCCAACGTCCTGACTTTC. Translation gives CASSRDEHSGANVLTF.

Comment on this clonotype: One end of the junction fails to match germline, which may point to a read error. V and J are TRBV5-1 and TRBJ1-2; TRBD1 aligns across 8 bases. This CDR3 region has 14 residues. CDR1 SGHRS and CDR2 YFSETQ come from the germline V gene. CDR3: CTSTRTGMDYGYTF. DNA of the CDR3: TGCACCAGCACCCGGACAGGGATGGACTATGGCTACACCTTC.

The V and J genes are TRBV29-1 and TRBJ1-5; D remains ambiguous. Germline CDR1 SQVTM, CDR2 ANQGSEA. This CDR3 comprises 13 residues. Deletions cut 8 bases from V and 0 bases from J, with 11 bases between. CDR3 sequence: CSLEGSSNQPQHF. CDR3 nucleotides: TGCAGCTTAGAAGGCAGTAGCAATCAGCCCCAGCATTTT.

There are a few counts of this clonotype. The V call is TRBV12-3 or TRBV12-4, the J call TRBJ1-5; no clear D gene. V shed 3 bases and J shed 7 bases, with 7 bases lying between them. This CDR3 is 12 amino acids long. The CDR3 spells CASSFSVQPQHF. The CDR3 nucleotides are TGTGCCAGCAGTTTTTCCGTGCAGCCCCAGCATTTT.

On this clonotype: Germline and junction disagree at one end, which may indicate a read error. The CDR3 sequence is CASSLPSRDRDNSPPHF. The CDR3 DNA follows: TGTGCCAGCAGCTTACCCAGCCGGGACAGGGATAATTCACCCCCCCACTTT. The gene calls are TRBV7-9 and TRBJ1-6; 9 bases are a match to TRBD1. This CDR3 region has 17 residues. Germline V CDR1 and CDR2: SEHNR, FQNEAQ (reference sequence).

This clonotype was picked up many times. The chain employs TRBV29-1 and TRBJ2-7; no firm D call. Trimming took off 0 bases at V and 1 base at J, with 4 bases between the two ends. The CDR3 totals 12 residues. CDR1 is SQVTM and CDR2 is ANQGSEA in the germline V gene. CDR3 DNA sequence: TGCAGCGTTGAAGAATCGTCCTACGAGCAGTACTTC. Its protein product is CSVEESSYEQYF.

The chain combines TRBV2 with TRBJ1-2; TRBD1 is a possible D gene (6 bases). This CDR3 is 15 amino acids long. V shed 6 bases and J shed 0 bases, with 14 bases lying between them. CDR1 is SNHLY, CDR2 FYNNEI, per germline. This CDR3 is CASRDRDKSNYGYTF. DNA of the CDR3: TGTGCCAGCAGAGACCGGGACAAATCTAACTATGGCTACACCTTC.

The rearrangement links TRBV10-3 to TRBJ2-7; tentative D call: TRBD1 (7 bases). The CDR3 has 14 residues. In germline, CDR1 is ENHRY, CDR2 SYGVKD. V lost 4 bases, J lost 2 bases, and 12 bases lay in between. CDR3 sequence reads: CAISGGTETYEQYF. CDR3 bases: TGTGCCATCAGTGGCGGGACAGAGACCTACGAGCAGTACTTC.

Of note for this clonotype: Just one base apart from a much larger clone, this may be a read error. The chain carries TRBV20-1 and TRBJ1-4; 7 bases map to TRBD1. CDR1 and CDR2 (germline): DFQATT, SNEGSKA (reference sequence). The CDR3 has 11 amino acids. CDR3 sequence (DNA): TGCAGTGCTGATACTCCAGGGGGACTGCTTTTT. This gives the protein CSADTPGGLLF.

In the case of this clonotype: Its ends do not fully match the called genes, so a read error is possible. The rearrangement joins TRBV7-4 to TRBJ2-2, with D unresolved. The CDR3 covers 16 residues. Germline CDR1 is SGHVT and CDR2 is SQSDAQ. CDR3 region: CASSQEETAVAGELFF. In DNA, the CDR3 is TGCGCCAGCAGCCAAGAAGAGACTGCGGTCGCCGGGGAGCTGTTTTTT.

The chain is built from TRBV10-3 and TRBJ2-5; D is perhaps TRBD1 (5 bases). The CDR3 has 13 amino acids. Germline CDR1 ENHRY, CDR2 SYGVKD. V lost 11 bases and J lost 5, with 18 bases in between. CDR3 DNA sequence: TGTGCCTGGAGTAGAACAGGTGTGGAGACCCAGTACTTC. Translated, it gives CAWSRTGVETQYF.

In its sample, this clonotype was seen many times. The V gene is TRBV10-2, the J gene TRBJ1-3; tentatively, D is TRBD1 (5 bases). Germline CDR1 reads WSHSY; CDR2 reads SAAADI. Trimming left V 8 bases short and J 2 bases short, with 10 bases between. The CDR3 has 13 residues. As DNA, the CDR3 is TGCGCCAGCGCAGGGTCTGCTGGAAACACCATATATTTT. Its protein is CASAGSAGNTIYF.

The V call is TRBV19, the J call TRBJ1-5, with 9 bases that match TRBD1. With V trimmed by 3 bases and J by 5 bases, 8 bases remained unmatched. Germline lookup yields CDR1 LNHDA and CDR2 SQIVND (reference sequence). This CDR3 has 16 residues. This chain's CDR3 is CASSIWDRVIDQPQHF. Written as DNA, the CDR3 is TGTGCCAGTAGTATTTGGGACAGGGTGATTGATCAGCCCCAGCATTTT.

Written as DNA, the CDR3 is TGTGCCAGCAGCTTAGGACGGACCTTAAACACCGGGGAGCTGTTTTTT. Translated: CASSLGRTLNTGELFF. The chain is built from TRBV5-8 and TRBJ2-2; the D is unclear. The V gene lost 2 bases and the J gene lost 2 bases, with 13 bases spanning the gap. CDR1 SGHTS and CDR2 YDEGEE come from the germline V gene. CDR3 size: 16 residues.

The rearrangement joins TRBV7-8 to TRBJ1-5; TRBD1 matches at 10 bases. Looked up from germline, CDR1 is SGHVS and CDR2 is FQNEAQ. Trimming at V came to 4 bases and at J to 7 bases, leaving 7 bases not matched to a gene. There are 15 residues in the CDR3. As DNA, the CDR3 is TGTGCCAGCAGCTCCGGGACAGGGGTTTGGCAGCCCCAGCATTTT. It encodes CASSSGTGVWQPQHF.

This clonotype occurred a few times. V and J are TRBV20-1 and TRBJ1-4; D unclear. Germline V lookup: CDR1 DFQATT, CDR2 SNEGSKA (reference sequence). This CDR3 is 13 amino acids long. V lost 6 bases and J 4 bases, leaving 12 bases between the germline ends. The CDR3 sequence is CSASGIYNEKLFF. The CDR3, as DNA: TGCAGTGCCAGCGGCATCTATAATGAAAAACTGTTTTTT.

The chain couples TRBV7-9 to TRBJ1-3; no clear D. Deletions cut 3 bases from V and 3 bases from J, with 9 bases between. The CDR3 sequence is 14 residues long. CDR1 and CDR2 (germline): SEHNR, FQNEAQ (reference sequence). The CDR3 bases are TGTGCCAGCAGCTTGCAGGAGTTTGGAAACACCATATATTTT. Amino acids: CASSLQEFGNTIYF.

The CDR3 DNA follows: TGCAGTGCTAGAAGACAGGGGTACACTGAAGCTTTCTTT. This encodes CSARRQGYTEAFF. The V and J genes are TRBV20-1 and TRBJ1-1; 8 positions match TRBD1. Losses at the gene ends were 2 bases for V and 3 bases for J; bases not matched to a gene: 2. The V gene's germline CDR1 is DFQATT and CDR2 SNEGSKA (reference sequence). The CDR3 length is 13 residues.

The V and J genes are TRBV10-3 and TRBJ1-2; perhaps TRBD1 as D (6 bases). From germline, CDR1 is ENHRY and CDR2 SYGVKD. The length of the CDR3 is 16 residues. The germline V and J ends were trimmed by 10 bases and 3 bases, with 24 bases remaining between them. As DNA, the CDR3 is TGTGCCAGCAGCTTAGAGGCCAGGGGTTTCGACTATGGCTACACCTTC. Amino acids: CASSLEARGFDYGYTF.